This TCR beta chain was obtained from a study of beta chain features in type 1 diabetes. Only a few counts were recorded for this clone. Antigen: not known. Expressed TCRB transcripts were sequenced after all isolated RNA was converted to cDNA. Measured with immunoSEQ multiplex PCR; TCRdb has only the in-frame clones, and not every one. The data show hundreds of thousands of clones, roughly 31% seen once. General observations from the study: The similarity of naive, central memory and Treg TCRB repertoires appeared greater among patients than among healthy donors. For type 1 diabetes patients, VDJ junctions showed fewer insertions and more deletions.

Trimming pared 0 bases from V and 5 bases from J, leaving 16 bases between. The germline V gene has CDR1 SQVTM and CDR2 ANQGSEA. CDR3 length equals 15 residues. The sequencing sample was made of naive CD4+ T cells from blood. The chain carries TRBV29-1 and TRBJ2-5, with D maybe TRBD2 (5 bases). The sequence was obtained from a man between 18 and 29 years old in good health. CDR3 amino acids: CSVEEKGQTGETQYF. DNA of the CDR3: TGCAGCGTTGAAGAAAAAGGTCAAACGGGGGAGACCCAGTACTTC.